Listed below are T cell receptor beta chains from one sample, sequenced in a study of blood T cell repertoires in COVID-19. Profiling relied on immunoSEQ multiplex PCR, and the TCRdb table lists in-frame clones only, not all of them. This table holds approximately 150,000 clones, roughly 85% found once. Sequencing was performed on peripheral blood. The receptors come from a human donor in a cohort sampled during active COVID-19. CDR3s include the opening cysteine and the closing phenylalanine or tryptophan. A D gene is named only where the DNA matches it firmly. Rows may omit the clone size; those that give it use once, few, many or a size class.

v_call: TRBV6-1
j_call: TRBJ2-7
d_call: -
clone_size: -
cdr3_aa: CASSDPRPQTSSYEQYF
cdr3_nt: TGTGCCAGCAGTGACCCTCGGCCCCAGACAAGCTCCTACGAGCAGTACTTC

v_call: TRBV3-1/TRBV3-2
j_call: TRBJ1-1
d_call: TRBD1
clone_size: -
cdr3_aa: CASRTRQGHTEAFF
cdr3_nt: TGTGCCAGCAGAACCCGACAGGGGCACACTGAAGCTTTCTTT

v_call: TRBV9
j_call: TRBJ2-6
d_call: TRBD2
clone_size: -
cdr3_aa: CASSVPSGGKGANVLTF
cdr3_nt: TGTGCCAGCAGCGTCCCTAGCGGGGGTAAGGGGGCCAACGTCCTGACTTTC

v_call: TRBV19
j_call: TRBJ2-1
d_call: TRBD2
clone_size: -
cdr3_aa: CASRRLAGNNEQFF
cdr3_nt: TGTGCCAGTAGGCGACTAGCGGGGAACAATGAGCAGTTCTTC

v_call: TRBV19
j_call: TRBJ1-4
d_call: -
clone_size: -
cdr3_aa: CASGKNNEKLFF
cdr3_nt: TGTGCCAGTGGCAAAAATAATGAAAAACTGTTTTTT

v_call: TRBV7-2
j_call: TRBJ2-7
d_call: -
clone_size: -
cdr3_aa: CASSPPWQGSEQYF
cdr3_nt: TGTGCCAGCAGCCCGCCGTGGCAGGGTAGCGAGCAGTACTTC

v_call: TRBV19
j_call: TRBJ2-7
d_call: -
clone_size: once
cdr3_aa: CASSVVDSYEQYF
cdr3_nt: TGTGCCAGTAGCGTGGTGGACAGCTACGAGCAGTACTTC

v_call: TRBV5-4
j_call: TRBJ2-3
d_call: -
clone_size: few
cdr3_aa: CASSLDRADTQYF
cdr3_nt: TGTGCCAGCAGCTTGGACCGGGCAGATACGCAGTATTTT

v_call: TRBV12-5
j_call: TRBJ2-7
d_call: -
clone_size: -
cdr3_aa: CASGLRGGSSYEQYF
cdr3_nt: TGTGCTAGTGGTTTGAGGGGGGGTAGCTCCTACGAGCAGTACTTC

v_call: TRBV19
j_call: TRBJ1-5
d_call: TRBD1
clone_size: few
cdr3_aa: CASSTELTGGSQPQHF
cdr3_nt: TGTGCCAGTAGTACGGAACTGACAGGGGGCAGTCAGCCCCAGCATTTT

v_call: TRBV28
j_call: TRBJ2-7
d_call: TRBD1
clone_size: once
cdr3_aa: CASSSKWPRGTGESYEQYF
cdr3_nt: TGTGCCAGCAGTTCCAAATGGCCCAGAGGGACAGGAGAGTCCTACGAGCAGTACTTC

v_call: TRBV7-9
j_call: TRBJ1-5
d_call: -
clone_size: -
cdr3_aa: CASSLGALGGDQPQHF
cdr3_nt: TGTGCCAGCAGCTTAGGTGCCTTAGGAGGCGATCAGCCCCAGCATTTT

v_call: TRBV13
j_call: TRBJ2-7
d_call: TRBD2
clone_size: -
cdr3_aa: CASSSLAGGPYEQYF
cdr3_nt: TGTGCCAGCAGCTCCCTAGCGGGAGGCCCCTACGAGCAGTACTTC